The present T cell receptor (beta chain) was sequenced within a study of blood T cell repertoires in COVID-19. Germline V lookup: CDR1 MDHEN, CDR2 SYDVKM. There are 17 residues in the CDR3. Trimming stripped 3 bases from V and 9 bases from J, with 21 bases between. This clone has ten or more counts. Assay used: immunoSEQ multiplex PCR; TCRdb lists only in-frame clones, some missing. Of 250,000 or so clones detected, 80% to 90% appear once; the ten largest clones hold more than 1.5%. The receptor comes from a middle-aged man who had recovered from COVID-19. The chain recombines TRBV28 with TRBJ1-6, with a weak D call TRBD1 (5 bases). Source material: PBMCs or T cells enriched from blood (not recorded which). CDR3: CASSFLADLRGGSPLHF. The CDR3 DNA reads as TGTGCCAGCAGTTTTCTCGCTGATTTGAGGGGAGGTTCACCCCTCCACTTT.